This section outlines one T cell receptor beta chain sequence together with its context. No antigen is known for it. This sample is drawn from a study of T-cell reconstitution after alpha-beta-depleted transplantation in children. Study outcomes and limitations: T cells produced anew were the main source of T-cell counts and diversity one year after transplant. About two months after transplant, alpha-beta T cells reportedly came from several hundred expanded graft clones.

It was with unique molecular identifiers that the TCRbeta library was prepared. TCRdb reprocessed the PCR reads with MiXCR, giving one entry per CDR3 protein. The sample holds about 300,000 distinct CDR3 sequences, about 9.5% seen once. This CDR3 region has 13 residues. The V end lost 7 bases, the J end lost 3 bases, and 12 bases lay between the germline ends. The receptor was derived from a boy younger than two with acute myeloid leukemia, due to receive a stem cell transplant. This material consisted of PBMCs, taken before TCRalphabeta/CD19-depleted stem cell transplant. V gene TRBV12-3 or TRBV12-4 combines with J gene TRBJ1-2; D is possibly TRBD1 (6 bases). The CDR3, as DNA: TGTGCCAGCACCAGACAGGCCCACTATGGCTACACCTTC. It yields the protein CASTRQAHYGYTF.